This is a list of T cell receptor beta chains from one sample in a study of blood T cell repertoires in COVID-19. The data were produced by immunoSEQ multiplex PCR, yet TCRdb's version contains in-frame clones alone and is incomplete. The sample has some 200,000 clones; about 85% are singletons. Sample: peripheral blood. Receptor source: a woman of 80 years or more with active or convalescent COVID-19. Each CDR3 is given with its conserved first and last residue. The D gene is left open where the match is weak. A row's size may be missing; if present it is once, few, many or a size class.

clone_size: few
d_call: .
j_call: TRBJ2-3
v_call: TRBV5-1
cdr3_nt: TGCGCCAGCAGCTTGATGGGGTGGAGGACAGATACGCAGTATTTT
cdr3_aa: CASSLMGWRTDTQYF

clone_size: .
d_call: .
j_call: TRBJ1-5
v_call: TRBV5-6
cdr3_nt: TGTGCCAGCAGTCGGACAGTCCTAGGGCCCCAGCATTTT
cdr3_aa: CASSRTVLGPQHF

clone_size: .
d_call: TRBD1
j_call: TRBJ1-1
v_call: TRBV7-9
cdr3_nt: TGTGCCAGCAGCTTAACCGGGACAGGGAGAACTGAAGCTTTCTTT
cdr3_aa: CASSLTGTGRTEAFF

clone_size: .
d_call: .
j_call: TRBJ1-1
v_call: TRBV7-2
cdr3_nt: TGTGCCAGCAGCTCAACTACAGGGAGGAACACTGAAGCTTTCTTT
cdr3_aa: CASSSTTGRNTEAFF

clone_size: .
d_call: TRBD2
j_call: TRBJ2-7
v_call: TRBV27
cdr3_nt: TGTGCCAGCAACACAGGGACTAGGCAGTACTTC
cdr3_aa: CASNTGTRQYF

clone_size: .
d_call: .
j_call: TRBJ1-6
v_call: TRBV19
cdr3_nt: TGTGCCAGTAGTAACAGGGCCTCTTCTTCACCCCTCCACTTT
cdr3_aa: CASSNRASSSPLHF

clone_size: few
d_call: .
j_call: TRBJ1-6
v_call: TRBV6-2/TRBV6-3
cdr3_nt: TGTGCCAGCAGTTACGACAGAGCCGGGCGGAATTCACCCCTCCACTTT
cdr3_aa: CASSYDRAGRNSPLHF

clone_size: once
d_call: TRBD1
j_call: TRBJ1-5
v_call: TRBV15
cdr3_nt: TGTGCCACCAGCAGAGGACGGGACAGGCCTAGCAATCAGCCCCAGCATTTT
cdr3_aa: CATSRGRDRPSNQPQHF

clone_size: .
d_call: .
j_call: TRBJ2-7
v_call: TRBV29-1
cdr3_nt: TGCAGCGTTGCCAGGGCGAACTACGAGCAGTACTTC
cdr3_aa: CSVARANYEQYF

clone_size: .
d_call: TRBD1
j_call: TRBJ1-2
v_call: TRBV3-1/TRBV3-2
cdr3_nt: TGTGCCAGCAGCCAACCGGGACAGGGGAATTTGGGCTACACCTTC
cdr3_aa: CASSQPGQGNLGYTF

clone_size: .
d_call: TRBD1
j_call: TRBJ2-1
v_call: TRBV27
cdr3_nt: TGTGCCAGCCGACAGGGCTACTACAATGAGCAGTTCTTC
cdr3_aa: CASRQGYYNEQFF

clone_size: .
d_call: .
j_call: TRBJ1-1
v_call: TRBV18
cdr3_nt: TGTGCCAGCTCACCCAAACAGGGCGCGAACACTGAAGCTTTCTTT
cdr3_aa: CASSPKQGANTEAFF

clone_size: .
d_call: TRBD1
j_call: TRBJ1-2
v_call: TRBV18
cdr3_nt: TGTGCCAGCTCACCTGCGGCACAGGGGGCTAACTATGGCTACACCTTC
cdr3_aa: CASSPAAQGANYGYTF

clone_size: .
d_call: .
j_call: TRBJ2-1
v_call: TRBV2
cdr3_nt: TGTGCCAGCAGTGCACCGGGAGCCTACTACAATGAGCAGTTCTTC
cdr3_aa: CASSAPGAYYNEQFF

clone_size: .
d_call: TRBD1
j_call: TRBJ1-2
v_call: TRBV19
cdr3_nt: TGTGCCAGTAGTATATTTGGGAAGAAACAGGGGGCAGGCTATGGCTACACCTTC
cdr3_aa: CASSIFGKKQGAGYGYTF

clone_size: .
d_call: .
j_call: TRBJ1-2
v_call: TRBV27
cdr3_nt: TGTGCCAGCAGTTCGACCGGCGGCTACTATGGCTACACCTTC
cdr3_aa: CASSSTGGYYGYTF

clone_size: .
d_call: .
j_call: TRBJ2-1
v_call: TRBV11-3
cdr3_nt: TGTGCCAGCAGCTTAGTTCAGATTGGTGTCAATGAGCAGTTCTTC
cdr3_aa: CASSLVQIGVNEQFF

clone_size: .
d_call: .
j_call: TRBJ2-5
v_call: TRBV5-1
cdr3_nt: TGCGCCAGCAGCTTCGGGGTAGCCCAAGAGACCCAGTACTTC
cdr3_aa: CASSFGVAQETQYF

clone_size: few
d_call: TRBD1
j_call: TRBJ1-5
v_call: TRBV15
cdr3_nt: TGTGCCACCTCCCCAGGGGGCGGTCAGCCCCAGCATTTT
cdr3_aa: CATSPGGGQPQHF

clone_size: .
d_call: TRBD1
j_call: TRBJ1-1
v_call: TRBV27
cdr3_nt: TGTGCCAGCAGTCGACAGGGCGAAGGCACTGAAGCTTTCTTT
cdr3_aa: CASSRQGEGTEAFF

clone_size: once
d_call: .
j_call: TRBJ1-1
v_call: TRBV11-3
cdr3_nt: TGTGCCAGCAGAACGCCATGGGCAACGGAAGCTTTCTTT
cdr3_aa: CASRTPWATEAFF

clone_size: .
d_call: TRBD1
j_call: TRBJ2-2
v_call: TRBV7-2
cdr3_nt: TGTGCCAGCAGCCGGTTTGAGGGGGCGCGCACCGGGGAGCTGTTTTTT
cdr3_aa: CASSRFEGARTGELFF

clone_size: .
d_call: .
j_call: TRBJ1-2
v_call: TRBV10-3
cdr3_nt: TGTGCCATCAGTGAGACGAGGGAGGGTGGCTACACCTTC
cdr3_aa: CAISETREGGYTF

clone_size: .
d_call: TRBD2
j_call: TRBJ2-1
v_call: TRBV18
cdr3_nt: TGTGCCAGCTCACCCACTAGCGGGACCAATGAGCAGTTCTTC
cdr3_aa: CASSPTSGTNEQFF

clone_size: .
d_call: TRBD1
j_call: TRBJ2-7
v_call: TRBV9
cdr3_nt: TGTGCCAGCAGCGTAGAGGGACAGGGGAAGGACGAGCAGTACTTC
cdr3_aa: CASSVEGQGKDEQYF